This T cell receptor beta chain was recovered during a study of T cell changes during pregnancy in multiple sclerosis. Measured with immunoSEQ multiplex PCR; TCRdb has only the in-frame clones, and not every one. The table shows about 50,000 clones, with 90% to 95% occurring only once. The CDR3 loop spans 12 amino acids. Germline V gives CDR1 SGHNT, CDR2 YYREEE (reference sequence). The V and J ends lost 4 bases and 3 bases respectively, with 4 bases between them. The input for sequencing was CD4+ T cells from peripheral blood mononuclear cells, taken after pregnancy. This chain uses TRBV5-4 with TRBJ2-2; no definite D call. The sequence derives from a female donor with multiple sclerosis, enrolled in a pregnancy study. In nucleotides, the CDR3 is TGTGCCAGCAGCCTATACACCGGGGAGCTGTTTTTT. The encoded protein is CASSLYTGELFF.